This T cell receptor (beta chain) stems from a study of cytomegalovirus exposure and HLA in healthy donors. Points from the study as a whole: Three chains linked to CMV were shown in vitro to be specific for CMV antigens. The study recorded more than 150 TCR beta chains that were cytomegalovirus-associated. Relative to equally common others, HLA-associated TCR beta chains showed greater clonal expansion in a later analysis.

As to this clone: Antigen specificity is unknown.

Despite likely unrecorded immune exposures, the donors were nominally healthy at the time of sampling. This CDR3 spans 15 amino acids. The trim removed 0 bases at V and 6 bases at J, leaving 4 bases unmatched. The germline V gene encodes CDR1 MNHEY and CDR2 SVGAGI. PCR was performed using 60 Vbeta and 13 Jbeta primers. Data came from immunoSEQ multiplex PCR; TCRdb stores just in-frame clones and leaves some out. The table records 150,000 to 200,000 clones, 60% to 80% of them present only once. The source is a male donor in good health and CMV-seronegative. This chain joins TRBV6-5 and TRBJ2-7, with TRBD2 identical over 11 bases. What was sequenced was PBMCs. In DNA form, the CDR3 reads TGTGCCAGCAGTTACTCGTCACTAGCGGGAGTCGAGCAGTACTTC. Encoded protein: CASSYSSLAGVEQYF.